This entry features one T cell receptor (beta chain) sequence. This clonotype came up a few times. The antigen it recognizes is unknown. No qualities accompany the bases; no much larger clone lies one base away. The library was generated by PCR. DNA from cultured CD4+ T cells was subjected to TCR sequencing with the Oncomine TCR Beta short-read assay at the Johns Hopkins FTIC core. The QIAamp micro DNA kit was used to extract genomic DNA from the cultured CD4+ T cells. Oncomine TCR Beta libraries made from cultured CD4+ T cells were pooled using unique dual indexes and sequenced on an Illumina iSeq 100. Per the authors' processing: Non-productive sequences were removed, and CDR3s that did not start with C, did not end with F or W, or were shorter than 7 amino acids were discarded. Antigen-specific clonotypes were identified using the MANAFEST web application through comparison of peptide-stimulated wells with reference and other culture wells. Positive clones required FDR below 0.05, an odds ratio above 5, and productive frequency above 0.1% in at least two of three replicate wells. A clonotype was classed as cross-reactive if the clonotype showed significant expansion both in SARS-CoV-2 spike wells and in at least one common cold coronavirus spike condition. Similarity between CDR3 sequences was evaluated in R version 3.6.1 using Levenshtein distances (stringdist) and unrooted phylogenetic trees (ape). TCRdb trimmed public reads at Q25 via fastp, called clones via MiXCR and kept in-frame beta chains. Records with the same CDR3 protein are collapsed into one entry carrying the most frequent genes and DNA. In this record, the V and J calls reflect TCRdb's handling and not the investigators' own analysis. A total of thousands of distinct CDR3 sequences appear in this sample, over 45% of them only once. The ten largest make up approximately 18% of the sample.

The germline V gene (reference sequence) provides CDR1 MNHEY and CDR2 SMNVEV. Including cysteine and phenylalanine, the CDR3 has 14 amino acids. The sequence is cut down to CDR3 DNA, 42 bases in frame from base 1. V is shortened by 5 bases, J by 3 bases, and the region joining them spans 13 bases. The data derive from a study of vaccination and CD4 T cells after COVID-19 (dated by TCRdb to between 2021 and 2024). Broadly, across the study: The convalescent cohort included six males and four females, with two Hispanic individuals, seven Caucasians, two Asians and one multiracial person. Two doses of either the Pfizer-BioNTech BNT162b2 vaccine (n=8) or the Moderna mRNA-1273 vaccine (n=2) were administered to participants. Post-COVID blood samples from convalescent patients were collected a median of roughly 100 days after diagnosis, with a range of roughly 35 to 170 days. The time from the second vaccine dose to post-vaccine blood sampling had a median of around 72 days and ranged from about 14 to 250 days. Culture stimuli were overlapping spike peptide pools from SARS-CoV-2 and from the common cold coronaviruses HCoV-NL63, HCoV-OC43 and HCoV-229E. Control cultures received a CEFX viral epitope pool as the positive control, an HIV-1 Nef peptide pool as the negative control, or no peptide. In 10 COVID-19 convalescent patients and a handful of infection-naive healthy vaccine recipients, the spike-specific CD4+ TCR repertoire before mRNA vaccination was compared with the repertoire after mRNA vaccination. Memory CD4+ T cell crossreactivity between SARS-CoV-2 and common cold coronavirus spike proteins was assessed at the TCR clonotype level in an earlier paper using these donors. What the study reported, not specific to this receptor: In convalescent patients, nearly all vaccine-specific clones (304 of 307) were found to be mono-reactive for SARS-CoV-2 spike rather than cross-reactive with common cold coronaviruses. In convalescent patients, a median about 90% of post-vaccine SARS-CoV-2-reactive clones were detected only after vaccination, and vaccine-specific priming was suggested by this finding. Relatively few convalescent patients were included in the study, and early timepoints after natural infection were not analyzed. Although the median number of SARS-CoV-2-reactive clonotypes went up from around 20 after infection to some 37 after vaccination, the increase was not significant.

The treatment or condition label corresponds to: roughly 10-day PBMC culture with coronavirus spike peptide pools or control peptides (ViraFEST assay). CD4+ T cells from unexposed donors were collected before the COVID-19 pandemic (2011-2018). The ViraFEST assay was used in the study, in which antigen-specific T cells were expanded with peptide pools and expanded clonotypes were subsequently identified by TCR sequencing. Over 1.5 million PBMCs per well were cultured in IMDM with roughly 5.2% human AB serum and 8.5 to 10 IU/ml IL-2, plus 10 ug/ml peptide pools. Half of the culture medium was replaced with fresh IL-2-containing medium on days 3 and 7. Once the cells had been in culture for about 10 days, the EasySep CD4+ T cell isolation kit was used to isolate CD4+ T cells by negative selection. Unexposed donor CD4+ T cells were tested for reactivity to SARS-CoV-2 S and N and four common cold coronavirus spike pools, as cell number allowed. Ficoll-Paque Plus gradient centrifugation was used to isolate PBMCs from whole blood, and the isolated PBMCs were then either used fresh or cryopreserved at -140C. In general, triplicate wells were set up for every culture condition. Leukapheresis product for the unexposed donors was bought commercially.

The source is a human donor in good health. The rearrangement combines TRBV27 with TRBJ2-5, with TRBD2 as a weak D call on 6 bases. Sequences were obtained from CD4+ T cells from blood, cultured in vitro. The CDR3 sequence is CASSNRDLKETQYF. The sequenced DNA: TGTGCCAGCAGTAACCGGGACTTAAAAGAGACCCAGTACTTC.